This TCR beta chain came from a study of blood T cell repertoires in COVID-19. From germline, CDR1 is ENHRY and CDR2 SYGVKD. After removal of 10 bases from V and 6 bases from J, the junction contained 5 bases not matched to a gene. The CDR3 covers 13 residues. Produced via immunoSEQ multiplex PCR; TCRdb's table is partial and in-frame only. The table lists approximately 65,000 clones, around 83% of them singletons, with 4.1% in the top ten. Sequenced sample: peripheral blood. The sequence came from a man aged 45-65 years with acute or convalescent COVID-19. This chain uses TRBV10-3 with TRBJ2-3; the match to TRBD2 covers 12 bases. The CDR3: CATLTSGSDTQYF. The CDR3 coding sequence is TGTGCCACCTTGACTAGCGGGAGTGATACGCAGTATTTT.